The entry below describes one T cell receptor beta chain. In germline, CDR1 is SGHTA, CDR2 FQGNSA. The CDR3 is made up of 14 amino acids. This entry belongs to a study of T cells expressing NK-cell markers. TCRdb reprocessed the 5' RACE reads and keeps a single row for each CDR3 protein, giving no DNA. Seen in this sample are about 260,000 distinct CDR3 sequences; the ten most common clones hold around 3.9%. The sample consisted of blood T cells: a sorted CD56 or NKG2C T cell subset, CD4+ or CD8+ T cells, or bulk PBMC T cells (not recorded which). The V call is TRBV7-2, the J call TRBJ2-1; absent DNA, TCRdb's TRBD2 call cannot be checked. The sequence came from a woman between 18 and 69 years old in good health. CDR3 residues: CASSAGLTYNEQFF.